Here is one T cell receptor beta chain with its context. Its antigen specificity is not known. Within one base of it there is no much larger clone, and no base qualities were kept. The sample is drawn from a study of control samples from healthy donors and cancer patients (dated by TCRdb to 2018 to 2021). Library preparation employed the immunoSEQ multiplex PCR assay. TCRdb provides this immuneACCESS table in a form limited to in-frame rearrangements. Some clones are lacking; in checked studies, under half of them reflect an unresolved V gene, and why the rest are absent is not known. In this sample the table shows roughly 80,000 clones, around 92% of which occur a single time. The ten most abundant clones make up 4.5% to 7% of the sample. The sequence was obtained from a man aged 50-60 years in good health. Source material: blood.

This receptor carries the CDR3 CAWSVPGANTGELFF. In nucleotide form, the sequence is TGTGCCTGGAGTGTACCCGGGGCGAACACCGGGGAGCTGTTTTTT. The rearranged segments are TRBV30 and TRBJ2-2, with TRBD2 as a weak D call on 5 bases. From the germline V gene (reference sequence), CDR1 is GTSNPN and CDR2 is SVGIG. From the cysteine up to the phenylalanine, the CDR3 has a length of 15 residues. Of all the DNA, just the CDR3 is kept, 45 bases in frame from base 1. The V end loses 0 bases and the J end loses 0 bases, and a stretch of 8 bases separates them.